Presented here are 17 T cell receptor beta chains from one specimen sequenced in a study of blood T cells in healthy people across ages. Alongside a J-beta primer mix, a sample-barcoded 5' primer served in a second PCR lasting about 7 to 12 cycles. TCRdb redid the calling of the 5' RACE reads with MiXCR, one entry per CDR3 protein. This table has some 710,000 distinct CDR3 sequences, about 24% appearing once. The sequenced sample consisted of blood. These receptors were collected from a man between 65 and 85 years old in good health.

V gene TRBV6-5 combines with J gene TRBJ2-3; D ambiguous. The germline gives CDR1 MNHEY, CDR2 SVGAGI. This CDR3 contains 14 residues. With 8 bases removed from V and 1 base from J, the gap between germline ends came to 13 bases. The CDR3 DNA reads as TGTGCCAGCCGCCCCCCATTAGGCACAGATACGCAGTATTTT. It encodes CASRPPLGTDTQYF.

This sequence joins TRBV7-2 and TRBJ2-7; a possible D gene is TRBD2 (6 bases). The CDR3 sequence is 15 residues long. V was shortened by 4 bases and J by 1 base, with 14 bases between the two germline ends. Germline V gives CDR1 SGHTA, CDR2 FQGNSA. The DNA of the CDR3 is TGTGCCAGCAGCTCGCCCGGGAGCAAGTCCTACGAGCAGTACTTC. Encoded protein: CASSSPGSKSYEQYF. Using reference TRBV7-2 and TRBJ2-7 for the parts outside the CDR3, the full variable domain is GAGVSQSPSNKVTEKGKDVELRCDPISGHTALYWYRQSLGQGLEFLIYFQGNSAPDKSGLPSDRFSAERTGGSVSTLTIQRTQQEDSAVYLCASSSPGSKSYEQYFGPGTRLTVT.

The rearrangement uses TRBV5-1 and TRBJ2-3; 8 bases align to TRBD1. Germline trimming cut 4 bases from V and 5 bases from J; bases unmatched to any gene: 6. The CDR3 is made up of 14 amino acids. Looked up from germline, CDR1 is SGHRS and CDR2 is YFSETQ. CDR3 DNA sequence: TGCGCCAGCAGCGTGGACAGGGACATAGATACGCAGTATTTT. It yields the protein CASSVDRDIDTQYF.

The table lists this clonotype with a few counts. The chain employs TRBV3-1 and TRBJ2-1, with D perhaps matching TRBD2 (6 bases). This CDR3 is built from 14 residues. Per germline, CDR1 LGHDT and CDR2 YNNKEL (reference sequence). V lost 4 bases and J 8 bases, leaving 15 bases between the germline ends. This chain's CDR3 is CASSPPTRTHEQFF. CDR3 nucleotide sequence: TGTGCCAGCAGCCCTCCGACTAGGACCCATGAGCAGTTCTTC.

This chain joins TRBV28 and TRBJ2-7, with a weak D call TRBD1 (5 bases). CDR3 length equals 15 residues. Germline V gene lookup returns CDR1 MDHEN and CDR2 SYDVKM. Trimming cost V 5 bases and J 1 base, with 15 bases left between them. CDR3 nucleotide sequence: TGTGCCAGCAGTACTACAGGAATTGGGTCCTACGAGCAGTACTTC. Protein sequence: CASSTTGIGSYEQYF.

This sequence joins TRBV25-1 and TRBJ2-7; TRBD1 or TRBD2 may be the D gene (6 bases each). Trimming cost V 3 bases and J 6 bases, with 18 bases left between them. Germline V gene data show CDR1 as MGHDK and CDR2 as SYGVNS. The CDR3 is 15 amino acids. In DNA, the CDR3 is TGTGCCAGCAGTGATACGTGGGGGGCGATAGGCGAGCAGTACTTC. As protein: CASSDTWGAIGEQYF.

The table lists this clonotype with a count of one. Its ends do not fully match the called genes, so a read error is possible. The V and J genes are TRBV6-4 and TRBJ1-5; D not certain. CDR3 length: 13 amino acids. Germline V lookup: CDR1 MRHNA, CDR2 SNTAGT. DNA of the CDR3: TGTGCCGGCAGTGACGCTCGGCCAGTAGCCCAGCATTTT. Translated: CAGSDARPVAQHF.

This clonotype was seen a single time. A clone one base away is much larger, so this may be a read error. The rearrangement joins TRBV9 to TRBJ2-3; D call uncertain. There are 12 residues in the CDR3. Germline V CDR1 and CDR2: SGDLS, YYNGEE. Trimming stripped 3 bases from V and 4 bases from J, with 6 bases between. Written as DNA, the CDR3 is TGTGCCAGCAGCGGAATCTCAGATACGCAGTATTTT. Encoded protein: CASSGISDTQYF. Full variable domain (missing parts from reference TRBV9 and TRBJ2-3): DSGVTQTPKHLITATGQRVTLRCSPRSGDLSVYWYQQSLDQGLQFLIQYYNGEERAKGNILERFSAQQFPDLHSELNLSSLELGDSALYFCASSGISDTQYFGPGTRLTVL.

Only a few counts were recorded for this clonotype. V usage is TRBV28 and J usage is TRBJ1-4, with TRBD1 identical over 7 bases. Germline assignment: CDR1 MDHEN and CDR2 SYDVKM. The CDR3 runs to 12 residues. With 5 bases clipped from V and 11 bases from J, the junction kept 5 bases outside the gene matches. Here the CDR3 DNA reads TGTGCCAGCAGTCCTCGACAGGGCAAACTGTTTTTT. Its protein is CASSPRQGKLFF.

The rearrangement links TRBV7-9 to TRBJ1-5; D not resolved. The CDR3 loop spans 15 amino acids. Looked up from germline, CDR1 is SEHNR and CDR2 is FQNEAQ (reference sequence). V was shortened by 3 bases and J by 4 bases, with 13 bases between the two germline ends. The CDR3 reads CASSFSETQNQPQHF. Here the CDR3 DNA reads TGTGCCAGCAGCTTCTCCGAGACACAAAATCAGCCCCAGCATTTT.

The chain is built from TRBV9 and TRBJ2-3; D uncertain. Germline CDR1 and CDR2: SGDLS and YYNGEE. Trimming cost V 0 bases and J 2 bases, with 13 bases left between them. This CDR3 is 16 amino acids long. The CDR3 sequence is CASSVGPEPYTDTQYF. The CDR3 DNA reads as TGTGCCAGCAGCGTAGGCCCGGAGCCGTACACAGATACGCAGTATTTT.

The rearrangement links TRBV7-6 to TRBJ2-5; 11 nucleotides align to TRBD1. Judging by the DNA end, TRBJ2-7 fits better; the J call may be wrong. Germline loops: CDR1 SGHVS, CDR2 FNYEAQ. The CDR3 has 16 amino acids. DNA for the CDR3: TGTGCCAGCAGCTCCACTGGGACAGGGGGTTCCTACGAGCAGTACTTC. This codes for CASSSTGTGGSYEQYF.

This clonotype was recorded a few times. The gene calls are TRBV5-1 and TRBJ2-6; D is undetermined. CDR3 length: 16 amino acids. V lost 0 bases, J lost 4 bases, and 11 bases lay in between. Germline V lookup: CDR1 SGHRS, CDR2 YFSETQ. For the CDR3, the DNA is TGCGCCAGCAGCTTGGGTCCATGGAAAGGGGCCAACGTCCTGACTTTC. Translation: CASSLGPWKGANVLTF.

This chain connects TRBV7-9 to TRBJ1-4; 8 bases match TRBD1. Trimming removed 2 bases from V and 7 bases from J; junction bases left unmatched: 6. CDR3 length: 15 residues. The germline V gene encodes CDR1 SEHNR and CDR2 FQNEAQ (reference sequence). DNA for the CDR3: TGTGCCAGCAGCTTAAGGCAGGGGGCCGGTGAAAAACTGTTTTTT. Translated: CASSLRQGAGEKLFF.

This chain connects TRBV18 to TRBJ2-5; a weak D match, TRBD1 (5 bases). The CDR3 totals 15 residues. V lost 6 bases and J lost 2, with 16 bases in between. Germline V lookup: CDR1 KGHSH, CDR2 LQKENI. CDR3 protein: CASSPRSAGQETQYF. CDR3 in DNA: TGTGCCAGCTCGCCTCGTTCGGCAGGGCAAGAGACCCAGTACTTC.

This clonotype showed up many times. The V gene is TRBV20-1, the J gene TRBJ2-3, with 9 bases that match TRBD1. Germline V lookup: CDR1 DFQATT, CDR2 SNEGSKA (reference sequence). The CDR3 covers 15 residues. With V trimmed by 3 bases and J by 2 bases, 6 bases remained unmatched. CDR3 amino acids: CSARKGDRDTDTQYF. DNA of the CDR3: TGCAGTGCTAGGAAGGGGGACAGGGACACAGATACGCAGTATTTT.

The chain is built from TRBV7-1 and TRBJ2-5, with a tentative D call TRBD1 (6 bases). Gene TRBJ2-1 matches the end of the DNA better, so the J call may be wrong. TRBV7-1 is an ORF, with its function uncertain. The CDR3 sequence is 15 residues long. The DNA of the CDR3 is TGTGCCAGTCCTGCCGGGACACTGAACTACAATGAGCAGTTCTTC. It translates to CASPAGTLNYNEQFF.